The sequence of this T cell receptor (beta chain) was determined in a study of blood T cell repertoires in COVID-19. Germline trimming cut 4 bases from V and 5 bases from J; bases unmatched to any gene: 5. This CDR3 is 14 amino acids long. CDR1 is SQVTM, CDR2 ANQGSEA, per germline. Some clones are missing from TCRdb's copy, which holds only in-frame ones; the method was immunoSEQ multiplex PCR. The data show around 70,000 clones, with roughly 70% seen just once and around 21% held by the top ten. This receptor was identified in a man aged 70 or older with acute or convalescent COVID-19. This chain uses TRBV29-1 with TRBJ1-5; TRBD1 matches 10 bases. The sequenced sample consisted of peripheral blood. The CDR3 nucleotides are TGCAGCGTTGTCTGGGACAGGGGAGATCAGCCCCAGCATTTT. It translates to CSVVWDRGDQPQHF. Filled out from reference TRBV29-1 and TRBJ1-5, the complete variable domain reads SAVISQKPSRDICQRGTSLTIQCQVDSQVTMMFWYRQQPGQSLTLIATANQGSEATYESGFVIDKFPISRPNLTFSTLTVSNMSPEDSSIYLCSVVWDRGDQPQHFGDGTRLSIL.